The 10 T cell receptor beta chains in this list originate from one sample, sequenced in a study of Graves' ophthalmopathy and Graves' hyperthyroidism. The study amplified TCR beta CDR3 regions using RNA transcripts. RT-PCR was first run with HTBI primers, then multiplex PCR in a second round. TCRdb itself ran the multiplex PCR reads through MiXCR, one entry per CDR3 protein. Here the sample spans 200,000 to 250,000 distinct CDR3 sequences, about a fifth being singletons. Sequencing used peripheral blood. All receptors derive from a woman between 45 and 65 years old with Graves' ophthalmopathy.

This chain uses TRBV19 with TRBJ1-2, with 8 bases matching TRBD1. V was pared by 2 bases and J by 5 bases, with 4 bases of the junction left unmatched. This CDR3 spans 14 amino acids. Germline V CDR1 and CDR2: LNHDA, SQIVND (reference sequence). CDR3 nucleotide sequence: TGTGCCAGTAGTATAACGACAGGGGAGTATGGCTACACCTTC. Translation: CASSITTGEYGYTF.

The V call is TRBV11-2, the J call TRBJ1-1; D is unresolved. CDR3 length equals 14 residues. Trimming shortened V by 3 bases and J by 5 bases, and 13 bases separated the two germline ends. In germline, CDR1 is SGHAT, CDR2 FQNNGV. CDR3 in amino acids: CASSLPLGETEAFF. CDR3 nucleotides: TGTGCCAGCAGCTTGCCCCTTGGTGAGACTGAAGCTTTCTTT.

This clonotype came up many times. The chain couples TRBV6-1 to TRBJ2-4; the D gene is possibly TRBD2 (6 bases). Germline loops: CDR1 MNHNS, CDR2 SASEGT. The CDR3 sequence is 14 residues long. Trimming removed 2 bases at V and 9 bases at J, with 14 bases between. Written as DNA, the CDR3 is TGTGCCAGCAGTGAAAGGGTTCCGGAGGGCATTCAGTACTTC. Its translation: CASSERVPEGIQYF.

This clonotype was seen only a few times. The chain uses TRBV2 and TRBJ1-5; D is unclear. The CDR3 extends over 12 amino acids. The germline CDR1 and CDR2 sequences are SNHLY and FYNNEI. Trimming left V 7 bases short and J 5 bases short, with 9 bases between. CDR3 DNA sequence: TGTGCCAGCACTCCGGGAGATCAGCCCCAGCATTTT. This codes for CASTPGDQPQHF.

The V gene is TRBV9, the J gene TRBJ2-5; 8 positions agree with TRBD1. Germline values: CDR1 SGDLS, CDR2 YYNGEE. This CDR3 has 15 amino acids. Unmatched junction bases numbered 6, after V lost 2 bases and J lost 3 bases. This chain's CDR3 is CASSVGGQAKETQYF. In DNA form, the CDR3 reads TGTGCCAGCAGCGTTGGGGGACAGGCAAAAGAGACCCAGTACTTC. Combining the CDR3 with reference TRBV9 and TRBJ2-5 gives the whole variable domain DSGVTQTPKHLITATGQRVTLRCSPRSGDLSVYWYQQSLDQGLQFLIQYYNGEERAKGNILERFSAQQFPDLHSELNLSSLELGDSALYFCASSVGGQAKETQYFGPGTRLLVL.

The chain has TRBV29-1 and TRBJ2-7; 7 positions agree with TRBD2. The germline V gene encodes CDR1 SQVTM and CDR2 ANQGSEA. The V segment lost 1 base and the J segment 5 bases; nucleotides outside the gene matches: 8. The CDR3 has 14 residues. The CDR3 loop is CSVEVGGRGNEQYF. CDR3 DNA: TGCAGCGTTGAAGTGGGCGGGAGAGGGAACGAGCAGTACTTC.

This clonotype was counted ten times or more. The V gene is TRBV12-3 or TRBV12-4, the J gene TRBJ1-1; 7 positions match TRBD1. This CDR3 region has 14 residues. V dropped 3 bases and J dropped 5; count of bases not matched to a gene: 6. The CDR3 loop is CASSFFQGGTEAFF. For the CDR3, the DNA is TGTGCCAGCAGTTTTTTTCAGGGGGGAACTGAAGCTTTCTTT.

This clonotype was found many times. V gene TRBV7-3 combines with J gene TRBJ2-5, with 10 positions matching TRBD2. CDR3 size: 15 residues. The J segment lost 5 bases and the V segment lost 6 bases, leaving 9 bases of the junction unmatched. Germline V gene data show CDR1 as SGHTA and CDR2 as FQGTGA. CDR3 amino acids: CASRPGLAPRETQYF. CDR3 DNA: TGTGCCAGCAGGCCGGGACTAGCGCCTCGGGAGACCCAGTACTTC.

V usage is TRBV28 and J usage is TRBJ1-2; D gene ambiguous. Germline-derived CDR1 and CDR2 are MDHEN and SYDVKM. The CDR3 is made up of 12 amino acids. V shed 10 bases and J shed 8 bases, with 17 bases lying between them. DNA for the CDR3: TGTGCCATATCCGACACATATGGAGGCTACACCTTC. Its protein is CAISDTYGGYTF.

This clonotype was found many times. V usage is TRBV2 and J usage is TRBJ2-7; a possible D gene is TRBD1 (6 bases). The CDR3 runs to 13 residues. Germline V CDR1 and CDR2: SNHLY, FYNNEI. The V gene lost 7 bases and the J gene lost 3 bases, with 13 bases spanning the gap. This CDR3 is CASTRGLRYEQYF. The CDR3 nucleotides are TGTGCCAGCACCAGGGGTCTTCGCTACGAGCAGTACTTC.